This TCR beta chain originates from a study of cytomegalovirus exposure and HLA in healthy donors. At the level of the study: Early released data comprised around 80 million unique TCRs from HLA-typed donors. Points from the study as a whole: TCR beta chains associated with HLA were, in a later analysis, more clonally expanded than equally common others.

CDR3 length: 18 residues. CDR1 and CDR2 (germline): SGHVS, FNYEAQ. The V and J ends lost 1 base and 3 bases respectively, with 19 bases between them. Concerning this clone: Its antigen is undetermined.

The PCR used 60 Vbeta and 13 Jbeta primers. Here immunoSEQ multiplex PCR was the method, and the copy in TCRdb shows in-frame clones only, minus some. The sample has roughly 180,000 clones; 70% to 85% are singletons. The sequencing sample was made of PBMCs. The genes are TRBV7-6 and TRBJ1-5; the D gene is possibly TRBD1 (6 bases). The sequence was collected from a man younger than 30 in good health and CMV-seronegative. The CDR3 sequence: CASSLVNGGAVDNQPQHF. The CDR3, as DNA: TGTGCCAGCAGCTTAGTAAATGGGGGGGCCGTAGACAATCAGCCCCAGCATTTT. Based on the CDR3 plus reference TRBV7-6 and TRBJ1-5, the full variable domain is GAGVSQSPRYKVTKRGQDVALRCDPISGHVSLYWYRQALGQGPEFLTYFNYEAQQDKSGLPNDRFSAERPEGSISTLTIQRTEQRDSAMYRCASSLVNGGAVDNQPQHFGDGTRLSIL.